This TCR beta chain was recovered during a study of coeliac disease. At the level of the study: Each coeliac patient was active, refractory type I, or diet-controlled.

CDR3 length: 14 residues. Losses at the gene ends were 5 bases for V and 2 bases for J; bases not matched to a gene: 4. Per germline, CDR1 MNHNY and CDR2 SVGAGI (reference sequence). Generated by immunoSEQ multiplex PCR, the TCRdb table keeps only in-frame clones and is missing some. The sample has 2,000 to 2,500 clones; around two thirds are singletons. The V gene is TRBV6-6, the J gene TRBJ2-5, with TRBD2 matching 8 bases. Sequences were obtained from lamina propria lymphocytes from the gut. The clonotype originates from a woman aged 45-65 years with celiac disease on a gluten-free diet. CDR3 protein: CASSIGGAQETQYF. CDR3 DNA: TGTGCCAGCAGTATCGGGGGGGCACAAGAGACCCAGTACTTC.